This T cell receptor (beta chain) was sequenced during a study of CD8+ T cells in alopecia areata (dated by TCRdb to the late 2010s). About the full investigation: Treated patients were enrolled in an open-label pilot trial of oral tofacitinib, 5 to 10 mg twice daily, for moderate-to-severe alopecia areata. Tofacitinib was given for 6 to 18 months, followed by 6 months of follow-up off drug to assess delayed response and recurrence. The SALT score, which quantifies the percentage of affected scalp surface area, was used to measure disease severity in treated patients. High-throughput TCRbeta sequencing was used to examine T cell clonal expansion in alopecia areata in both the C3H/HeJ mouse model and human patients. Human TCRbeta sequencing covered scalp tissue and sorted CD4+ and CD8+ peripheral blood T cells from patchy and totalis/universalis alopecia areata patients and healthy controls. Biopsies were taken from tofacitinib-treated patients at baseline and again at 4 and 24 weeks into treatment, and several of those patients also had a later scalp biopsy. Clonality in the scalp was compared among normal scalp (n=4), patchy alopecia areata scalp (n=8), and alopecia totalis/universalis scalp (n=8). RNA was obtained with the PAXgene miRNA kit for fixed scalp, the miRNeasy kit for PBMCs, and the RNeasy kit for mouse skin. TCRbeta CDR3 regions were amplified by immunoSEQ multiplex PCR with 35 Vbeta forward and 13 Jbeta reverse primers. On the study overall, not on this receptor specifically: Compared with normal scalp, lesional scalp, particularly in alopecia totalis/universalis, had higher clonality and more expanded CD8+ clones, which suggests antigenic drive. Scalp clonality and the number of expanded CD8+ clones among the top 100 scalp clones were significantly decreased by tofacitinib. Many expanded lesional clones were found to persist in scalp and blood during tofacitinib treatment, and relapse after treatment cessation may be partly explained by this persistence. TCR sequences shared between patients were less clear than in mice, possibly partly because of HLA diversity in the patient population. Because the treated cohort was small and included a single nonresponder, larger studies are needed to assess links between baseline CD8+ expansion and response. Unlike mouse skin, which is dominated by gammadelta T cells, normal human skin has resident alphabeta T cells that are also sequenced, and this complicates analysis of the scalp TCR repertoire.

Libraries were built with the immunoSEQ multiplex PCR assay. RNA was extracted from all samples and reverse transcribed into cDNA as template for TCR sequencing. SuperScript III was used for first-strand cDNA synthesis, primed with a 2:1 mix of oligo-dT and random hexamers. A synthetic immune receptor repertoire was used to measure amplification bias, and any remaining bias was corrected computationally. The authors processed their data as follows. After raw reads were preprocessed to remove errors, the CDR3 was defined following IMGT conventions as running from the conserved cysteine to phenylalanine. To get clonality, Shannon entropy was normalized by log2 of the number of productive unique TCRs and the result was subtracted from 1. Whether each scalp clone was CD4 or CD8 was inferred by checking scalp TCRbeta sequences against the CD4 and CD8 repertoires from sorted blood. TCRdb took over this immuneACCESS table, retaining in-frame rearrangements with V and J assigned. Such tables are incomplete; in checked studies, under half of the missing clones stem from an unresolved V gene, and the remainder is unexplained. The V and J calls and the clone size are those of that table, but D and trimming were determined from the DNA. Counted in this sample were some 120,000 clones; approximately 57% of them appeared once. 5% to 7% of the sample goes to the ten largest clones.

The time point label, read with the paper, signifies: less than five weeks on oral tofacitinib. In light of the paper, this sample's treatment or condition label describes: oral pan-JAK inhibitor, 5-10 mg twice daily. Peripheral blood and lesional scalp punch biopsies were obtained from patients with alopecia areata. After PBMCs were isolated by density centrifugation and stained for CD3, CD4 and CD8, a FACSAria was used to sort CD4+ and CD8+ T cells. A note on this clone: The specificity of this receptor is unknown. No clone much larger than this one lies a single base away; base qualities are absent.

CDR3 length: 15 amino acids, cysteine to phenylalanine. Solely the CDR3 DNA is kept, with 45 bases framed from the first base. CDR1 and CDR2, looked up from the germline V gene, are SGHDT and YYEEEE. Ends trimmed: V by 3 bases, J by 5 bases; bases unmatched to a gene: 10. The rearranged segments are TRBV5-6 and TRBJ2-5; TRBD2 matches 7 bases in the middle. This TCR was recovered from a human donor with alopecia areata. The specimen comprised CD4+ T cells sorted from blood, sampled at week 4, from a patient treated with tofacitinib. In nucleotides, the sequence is TGTGCCAGCAGCTCCACTAGCGTCTGGGGGGAGACCCAGTACTTC. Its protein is CASSSTSVWGETQYF.